The rows below give T cell receptor beta chains drawn from one sample of a study of long-term antiretroviral therapy in people with HIV. The assay was immunoSEQ multiplex PCR, and TCRdb's table has in-frame clones only and misses some. The table lists 25,000 to 35,000 clones, over 75% of them singletons, with approximately 8.5% in the top ten. The specimen comprised unsorted PBMCs, sampled 1.5 years before starting antiretroviral therapy. The receptors derive from a man in his late teens or twenties with HIV. CDR3s include the opening cysteine and the closing phenylalanine or tryptophan. Each record gives: D gene, J gene, clone size, V gene, CDR3 protein, CDR3 DNA. The D gene is left open where the match is weak. Expanded clones are given a class, and other clones once, few, many or no size at all.

-	TRBJ1-2	-	TRBV5-1	CASSLLGNNYGYTF	TGCGCCAGCAGCTTGTTAGGGAATAACTATGGCTACACCTTC
TRBD1	TRBJ2-7	-	TRBV10-3	CAISPETRDRGLYEQYF	TGTGCCATCAGCCCCGAGACCCGAGACAGGGGGCTGTACGAGCAGTACTTC
-	TRBJ2-1	-	TRBV6-1	CASSEGNRVGQFF	TGTGCCAGCAGTGAGGGGAACCGAGTAGGGCAGTTCTTC
-	TRBJ2-7	-	TRBV10-1	CASSAGDYEQYF	TGCGCCAGCAGTGCAGGGGACTACGAGCAGTACTTC
TRBD2	TRBJ2-7	-	TRBV5-1	CASRTSGGSYEQYF	TGCGCCAGTCGGACTAGCGGGGGCTCCTACGAGCAGTACTTC
-	TRBJ2-5	-	TRBV25-1	CASRGAAYATWYQETQYF	TGTGCCAGCAGGGGGGCCGCCTATGCGACCTGGTACCAAGAGACCCAGTACTTC
-	TRBJ1-2	-	TRBV7-8	CASSLAAMDSHYGYTF	TGTGCCAGCAGCTTAGCGGCTATGGACAGCCACTATGGCTACACCTTC
TRBD1	TRBJ2-7	few	TRBV28	CASRLTGTGDSGEQYF	TGTGCCAGCAGACTCACCGGGACAGGGGATTCAGGCGAGCAGTACTTC
-	TRBJ2-5	-	TRBV10-1	CASSEGVFSQETQYF	TGCGCCAGCAGTGAGGGCGTTTTCAGCCAAGAGACCCAGTACTTC
-	TRBJ2-1	-	TRBV6-6	CASSPLQGGDSNEQFF	TGTGCCAGCAGCCCACTCCAGGGGGGGGACAGCAATGAGCAGTTCTTC
-	TRBJ2-7	-	TRBV19	CASSIAWLGHDPYEQYF	TGTGCCAGTAGTATAGCCTGGTTGGGGCATGATCCCTACGAGCAGTACTTC
TRBD1	TRBJ2-5	medium-sized	TRBV5-4	CASSWGTGLFGETQYF	TGTGCCAGCAGCTGGGGGACAGGGCTCTTCGGGGAGACCCAGTACTTC
-	TRBJ1-5	-	TRBV28	CASSPSEGRGGQPQHF	TGTGCCAGCAGTCCTTCCGAGGGGAGGGGTGGTCAGCCCCAGCATTTT
-	TRBJ1-3	few	TRBV11-2	CASSLGAASGNTIYF	TGTGCCAGCAGCTTGGGGGCCGCCTCTGGAAACACCATATATTTT
TRBD2	TRBJ2-5	-	TRBV7-2	CASSRRGGGSSETQYF	TGTGCCAGCAGCAGGCGGGGAGGCGGGAGTAGCGAGACCCAGTACTTC
-	TRBJ2-3	-	TRBV30	CACKGGRTDTQYF	TGTGCCTGTAAAGGGGGTCGAACAGATACGCAGTATTTT
TRBD1	TRBJ2-3	-	TRBV4-1	CASSLGQGSTDTQYF	TGCGCCAGCAGCCTAGGACAGGGAAGCACAGATACGCAGTATTTT
-	TRBJ2-5	-	TRBV19	CASSMWATVQETQYF	TGTGCCAGTAGTATGTGGGCAACGGTACAAGAGACCCAGTACTTC
TRBD1	TRBJ1-2	-	TRBV7-2	CASSLNRGAYGYTF	TGTGCCAGCAGCTTGAACAGGGGGGCCTATGGCTACACCTTC
TRBD2	TRBJ2-1	-	TRBV6-4	CASSSPSGRSYNEQFF	TGTGCCAGCAGTAGTCCTAGCGGGAGGTCCTACAATGAGCAGTTCTTC
TRBD2	TRBJ2-1	-	TRBV4-3	CASSQGAGGRNEQFF	TGCGCCAGCAGCCAAGGAGCGGGAGGACGTAACGAGCAGTTCTTC
TRBD2	TRBJ2-1	-	TRBV7-2	CASSFRGRGQDEQFF	TGTGCCAGCAGCTTCCGCGGGAGGGGTCAGGATGAGCAGTTCTTC
TRBD2	TRBJ2-1	once	TRBV27	CASSLSPSGMDNEQFF	TGTGCCAGCAGTTTATCCCCTAGCGGGATGGACAATGAGCAGTTCTTC
-	TRBJ1-1	-	TRBV29-1	CSGITVTEAFF	TGCAGCGGCATAACAGTTACTGAAGCTTTCTTT
-	TRBJ2-1	-	TRBV5-1	CASASGMYNEQFF	TGCGCCAGCGCCTCGGGGATGTACAATGAGCAGTTCTTC
TRBD2	TRBJ2-1	-	TRBV5-1	CASCPGLAGNEQFF	TGCGCCAGCTGCCCGGGACTAGCGGGAAATGAGCAGTTCTTC
-	TRBJ1-4	-	TRBV7-9	CASSLVGTPTSPNEKLFF	TGTGCCAGCAGCTTAGTAGGGACTCCCACGTCACCTAATGAAAAACTGTTTTTT